This TCR beta chain was captured by sequencing in a study of cytomegalovirus exposure and HLA in healthy donors. Study results and limitations: Through in vitro validation, three CMV-associated chains were shown to be specific for CMV antigens.

As for this clone: As yet, its antigen is unknown.

This CDR3 region has 15 residues. The germline V gene has CDR1 SGHVS and CDR2 FNYEAQ. The junction had 5 bases not matched to a gene; V was cut back by 5 bases and J by 3 bases. Among the donors, all were healthy bone marrow donors. When sampled, the donors appeared nominally healthy, though they likely had unrecorded immune exposures. Amplification used 60 Vbeta primers and 13 Jbeta primers. Clones were read by immunoSEQ multiplex PCR, and TCRdb kept only the in-frame ones, dropping some. Here the sample spans 150,000 to 200,000 clones, around four fifths being singletons. Sequencing was performed on PBMCs. This chain connects TRBV7-6 to TRBJ1-2; 11 positions agree with TRBD1. The receptor's source is a woman between 40 and 50 years old in good health and CMV-seronegative. This chain's CDR3 is CASSEGQGVDYGYTF. Here the CDR3 DNA reads TGTGCCAGCAGCGAGGGACAGGGGGTTGACTATGGCTACACCTTC.